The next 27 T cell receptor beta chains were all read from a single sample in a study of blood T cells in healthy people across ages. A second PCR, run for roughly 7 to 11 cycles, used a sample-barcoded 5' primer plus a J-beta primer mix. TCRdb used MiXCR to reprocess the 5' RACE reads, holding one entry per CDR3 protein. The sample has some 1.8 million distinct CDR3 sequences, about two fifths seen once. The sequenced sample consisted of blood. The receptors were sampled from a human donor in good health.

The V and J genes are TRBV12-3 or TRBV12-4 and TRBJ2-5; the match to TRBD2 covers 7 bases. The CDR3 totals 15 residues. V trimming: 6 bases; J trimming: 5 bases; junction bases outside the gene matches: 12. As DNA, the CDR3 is TGTGCCAGCAGCCCTTCTGGGGCGGGGGTCGAGACCCAGTACTTC. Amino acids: CASSPSGAGVETQYF.

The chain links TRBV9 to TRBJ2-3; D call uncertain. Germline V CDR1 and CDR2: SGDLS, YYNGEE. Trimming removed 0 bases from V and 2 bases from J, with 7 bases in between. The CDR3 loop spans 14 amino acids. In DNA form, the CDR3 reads TGTGCCAGCAGCGTAGAAGGATTCACAGATACGCAGTATTTT. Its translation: CASSVEGFTDTQYF. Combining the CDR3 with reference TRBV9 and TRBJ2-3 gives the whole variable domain DSGVTQTPKHLITATGQRVTLRCSPRSGDLSVYWYQQSLDQGLQFLIQYYNGEERAKGNILERFSAQQFPDLHSELNLSSLELGDSALYFCASSVEGFTDTQYFGPGTRLTVL.

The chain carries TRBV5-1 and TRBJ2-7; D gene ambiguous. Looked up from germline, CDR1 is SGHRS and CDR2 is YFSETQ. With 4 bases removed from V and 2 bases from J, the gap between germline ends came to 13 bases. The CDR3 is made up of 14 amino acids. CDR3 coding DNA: TGCGCCAGCAGCGGCCGGGCCACCCCCTACGAGCAGTACTTC. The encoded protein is CASSGRATPYEQYF.

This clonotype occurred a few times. The CDR3 spells CATSNRDRGVKYF. The CDR3 region has the DNA TGTGCCACCAGCAACCGGGACAGGGGAGTCAAGTACTTC. The gene calls are TRBV15 and TRBJ2-5; 10 bases are a match to TRBD1. In germline, CDR1 is LNHNV, CDR2 YYDKDF (reference sequence). CDR3 length: 13 residues. The ends lost 4 bases at V and 12 bases at J; junction bases unmatched: 8. The entire variable domain, with the rest obtained from reference TRBV15 and TRBJ2-5, is as follows: DAMVIQNPRYQVTQFGKPVTLSCSQTLNHNVMYWYQQKSSQAPKLLFHYYDKDFNNEADTPDNFQSRRPNTSFCFLDIRSPGLGDTAMYLCATSNRDRGVKYFGPGTRLLVL.

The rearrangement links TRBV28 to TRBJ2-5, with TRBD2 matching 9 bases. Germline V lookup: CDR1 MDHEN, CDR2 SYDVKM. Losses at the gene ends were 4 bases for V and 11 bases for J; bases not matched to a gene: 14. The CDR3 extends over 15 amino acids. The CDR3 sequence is CASSSLGGGAGEQYF. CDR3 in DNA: TGTGCCAGCAGTTCCCTTGGCGGGGGGGCGGGGGAGCAGTACTTC.

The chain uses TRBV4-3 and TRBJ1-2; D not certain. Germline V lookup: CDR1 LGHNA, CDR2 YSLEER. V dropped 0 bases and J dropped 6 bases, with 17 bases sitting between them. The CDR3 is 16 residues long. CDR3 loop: CASSQDPSNSAHGYTF. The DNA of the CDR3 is TGCGCCAGCAGCCAAGATCCGAGTAACAGTGCACATGGCTACACCTTC.

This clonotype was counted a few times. The CDR3 here is CASRGVPLMDTQYF. CDR3 nucleotide sequence: TGCGCCAGCAGAGGGGTCCCACTTATGGATACGCAGTATTTT. The chain has TRBV4-1 and TRBJ2-3; weak D call: TRBD1 (5 bases). This CDR3 has 14 residues. From germline, CDR1 is MGHRA and CDR2 YSYEKL. With 6 bases removed from V and 6 bases from J, the gap between germline ends came to 16 bases.

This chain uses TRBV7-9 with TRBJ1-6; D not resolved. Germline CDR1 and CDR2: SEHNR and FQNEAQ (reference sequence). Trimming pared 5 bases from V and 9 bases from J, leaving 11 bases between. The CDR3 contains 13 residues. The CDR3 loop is CASSPLGGSPLHF. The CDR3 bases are TGTGCCAGCAGCCCCCTGGGCGGTTCACCCCTCCACTTT.

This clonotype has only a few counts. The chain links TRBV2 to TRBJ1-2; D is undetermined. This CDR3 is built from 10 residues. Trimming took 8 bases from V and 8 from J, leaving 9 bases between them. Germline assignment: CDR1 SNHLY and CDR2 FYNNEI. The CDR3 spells CASVMGGYTF. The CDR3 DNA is TGTGCCAGCGTTATGGGAGGCTACACCTTC.

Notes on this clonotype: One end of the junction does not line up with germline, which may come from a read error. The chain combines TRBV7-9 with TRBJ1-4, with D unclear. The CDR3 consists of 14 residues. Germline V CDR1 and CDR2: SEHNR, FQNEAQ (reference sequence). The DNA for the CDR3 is TGTGCCAGCAGCCCAGATCCAGGCAGAGAAAGACTGTTTTTT. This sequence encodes CASSPDPGRERLFF.

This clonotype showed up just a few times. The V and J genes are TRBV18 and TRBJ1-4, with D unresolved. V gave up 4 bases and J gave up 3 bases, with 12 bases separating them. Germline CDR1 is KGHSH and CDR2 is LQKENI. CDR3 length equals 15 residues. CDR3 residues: CASSLETYPNEKLFF. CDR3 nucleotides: TGTGCCAGCTCACTTGAGACGTACCCTAATGAAAAACTGTTTTTT. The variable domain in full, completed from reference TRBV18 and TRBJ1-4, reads NAGVMQNPRHLVRRRGQEARLRCSPMKGHSHVYWYRQLPEEGLKFMVYLQKENIIDESGMPKERFSAEFPKEGPSILRIQQVVRGDSAAYFCASSLETYPNEKLFFGSGTQLSVL.

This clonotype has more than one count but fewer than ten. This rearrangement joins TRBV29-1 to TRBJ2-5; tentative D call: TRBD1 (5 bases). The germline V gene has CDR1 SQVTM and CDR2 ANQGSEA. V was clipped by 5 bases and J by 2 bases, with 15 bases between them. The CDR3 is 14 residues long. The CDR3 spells CSVLVRGLQETQYF. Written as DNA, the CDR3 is TGCAGCGTTCTAGTTAGGGGTTTACAAGAGACCCAGTACTTC.

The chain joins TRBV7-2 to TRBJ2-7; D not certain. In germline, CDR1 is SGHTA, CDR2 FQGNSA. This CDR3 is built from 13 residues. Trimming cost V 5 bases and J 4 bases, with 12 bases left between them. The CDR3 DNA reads TGTGCCAGCAGCCGAAGACAAGGTTACGAGCAGTACTTC. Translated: CASSRRQGYEQYF.

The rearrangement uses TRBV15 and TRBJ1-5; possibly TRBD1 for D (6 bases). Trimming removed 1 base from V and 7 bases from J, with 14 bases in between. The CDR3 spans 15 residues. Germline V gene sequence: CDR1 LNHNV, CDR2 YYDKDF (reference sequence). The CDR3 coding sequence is TGTGCCACCAGCAGAGGCACAGGGTTTCAGCAGCCCCAGCATTTT. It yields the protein CATSRGTGFQQPQHF.

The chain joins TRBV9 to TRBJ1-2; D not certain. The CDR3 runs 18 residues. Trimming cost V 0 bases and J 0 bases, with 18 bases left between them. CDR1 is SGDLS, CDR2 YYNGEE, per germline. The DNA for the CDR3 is TGTGCCAGCAGCGTAGGGGGTCGAACCTACCATACTAACTATGGCTACACCTTC. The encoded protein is CASSVGGRTYHTNYGYTF.

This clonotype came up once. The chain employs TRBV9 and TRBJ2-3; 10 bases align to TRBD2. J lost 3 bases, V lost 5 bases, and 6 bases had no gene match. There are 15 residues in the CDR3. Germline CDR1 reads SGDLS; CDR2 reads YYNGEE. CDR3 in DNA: TGTGCCAGCAGTGTAAGCGGGGGGGTAACAGATACGCAGTATTTT. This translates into CASSVSGGVTDTQYF.

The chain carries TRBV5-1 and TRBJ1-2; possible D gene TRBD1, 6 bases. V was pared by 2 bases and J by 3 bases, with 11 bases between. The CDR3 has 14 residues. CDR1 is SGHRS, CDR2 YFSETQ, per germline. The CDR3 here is CASSFDRYDYGYTF. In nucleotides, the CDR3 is TGCGCCAGCAGCTTTGACAGGTACGACTATGGCTACACCTTC.

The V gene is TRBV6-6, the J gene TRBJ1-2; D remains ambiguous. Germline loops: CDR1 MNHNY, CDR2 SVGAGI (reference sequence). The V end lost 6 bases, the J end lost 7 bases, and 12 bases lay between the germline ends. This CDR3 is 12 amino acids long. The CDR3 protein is CASRPIETGYTF. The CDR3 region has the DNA TGTGCCAGCAGGCCAATAGAAACTGGCTACACCTTC.

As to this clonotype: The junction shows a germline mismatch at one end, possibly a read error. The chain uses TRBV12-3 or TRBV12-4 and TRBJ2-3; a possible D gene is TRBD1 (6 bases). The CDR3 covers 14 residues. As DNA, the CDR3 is TGTGCCGGCAGTCCTAACAGGGTAACAGATACGCAGTATTTT. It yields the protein CAGSPNRVTDTQYF.

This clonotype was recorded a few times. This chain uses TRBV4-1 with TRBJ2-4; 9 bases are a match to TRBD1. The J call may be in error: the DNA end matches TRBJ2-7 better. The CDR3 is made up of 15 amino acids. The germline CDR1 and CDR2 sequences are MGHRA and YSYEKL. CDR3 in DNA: TGCGCCAGCAGCCGCGCCGGGACAGGGCTGTACGAGCAGTACTTC. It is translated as CASSRAGTGLYEQYF.

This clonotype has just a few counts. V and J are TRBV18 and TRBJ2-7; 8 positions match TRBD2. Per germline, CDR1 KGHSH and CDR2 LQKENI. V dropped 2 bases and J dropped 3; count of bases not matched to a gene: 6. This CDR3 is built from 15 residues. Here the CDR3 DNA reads TGTGCCAGCTCACCATGGGTAGCGGGGAACTACGAGCAGTACTTC. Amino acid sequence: CASSPWVAGNYEQYF. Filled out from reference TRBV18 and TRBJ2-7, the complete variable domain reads NAGVMQNPRHLVRRRGQEARLRCSPMKGHSHVYWYRQLPEEGLKFMVYLQKENIIDESGMPKERFSAEFPKEGPSILRIQQVVRGDSAAYFCASSPWVAGNYEQYFGPGTRLTVT.

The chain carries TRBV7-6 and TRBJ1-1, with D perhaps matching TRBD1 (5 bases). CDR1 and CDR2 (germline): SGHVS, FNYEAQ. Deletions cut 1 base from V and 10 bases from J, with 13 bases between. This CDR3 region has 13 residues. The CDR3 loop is CASSLGWGEGAFF. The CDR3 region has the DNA TGTGCCAGCAGCTTAGGATGGGGGGAAGGAGCTTTCTTT.

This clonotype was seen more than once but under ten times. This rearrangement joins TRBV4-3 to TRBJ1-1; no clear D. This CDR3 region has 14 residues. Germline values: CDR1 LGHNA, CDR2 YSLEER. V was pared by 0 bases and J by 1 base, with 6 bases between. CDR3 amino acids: CASSQDLENTEAFF. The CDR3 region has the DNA TGCGCCAGCAGCCAAGATCTAGAGAACACTGAAGCTTTCTTT.

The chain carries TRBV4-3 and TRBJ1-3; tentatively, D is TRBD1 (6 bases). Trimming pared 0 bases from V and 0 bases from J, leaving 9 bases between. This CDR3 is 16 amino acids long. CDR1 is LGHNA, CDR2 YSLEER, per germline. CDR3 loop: CASSQDTGNSGNTIYF. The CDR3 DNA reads TGCGCCAGCAGCCAAGATACAGGGAACTCTGGAAACACCATATATTTT.

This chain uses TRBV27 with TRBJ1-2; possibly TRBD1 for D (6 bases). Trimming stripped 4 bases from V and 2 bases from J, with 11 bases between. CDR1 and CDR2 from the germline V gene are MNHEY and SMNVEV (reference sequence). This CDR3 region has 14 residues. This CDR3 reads CASSSDDRNYGYTF. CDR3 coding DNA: TGTGCCAGCAGTTCCGACGACAGGAACTATGGCTACACCTTC.

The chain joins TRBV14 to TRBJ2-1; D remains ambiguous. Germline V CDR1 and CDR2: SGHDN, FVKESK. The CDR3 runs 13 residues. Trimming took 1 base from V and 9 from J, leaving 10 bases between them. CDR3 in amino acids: CASSQVLTGEQFF. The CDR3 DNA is TGTGCCAGCAGCCAAGTACTAACGGGTGAGCAGTTCTTC.

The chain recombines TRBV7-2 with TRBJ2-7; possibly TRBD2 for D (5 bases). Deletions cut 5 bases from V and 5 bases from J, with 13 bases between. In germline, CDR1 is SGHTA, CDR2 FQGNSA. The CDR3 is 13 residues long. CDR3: CASSTDSRNEQYF. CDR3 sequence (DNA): TGTGCCAGCAGCACGGACTCCCGCAACGAGCAGTACTTC.